These 13 T cell receptor beta chains came from one sample sequenced in a study of CD8 T cells in ankylosing spondylitis. TCRdb processed the 5' RACE reads anew with MiXCR; each CDR3 protein has one entry. The repertoire includes 7,500 to 10,000 distinct CDR3 sequences, about 6% of them detected once, and 41% sits in the top ten. The sequenced material came from blood, either unsorted or a sorted T cell fraction (not recorded which). The receptors were gathered from a female donor with ankylosing spondylitis or in good health (not recorded which).

In this sample, this clonotype turned up many times. This sequence joins TRBV9 and TRBJ1-5; possibly TRBD1 for D (5 bases). Germline V gene sequence: CDR1 SGDLS, CDR2 YYNGEE. The CDR3 is made up of 14 amino acids. V was cut by 3 bases and J by 6 bases, with 13 bases left in between. For the CDR3, the DNA is TGTGCCAGCAGCGCCCCCGGGGCCAGTCAGCCCCAGCATTTT. Amino acid sequence: CASSAPGASQPQHF. Looking up the rest from reference TRBV9 and TRBJ1-5 gives the full variable domain: DSGVTQTPKHLITATGQRVTLRCSPRSGDLSVYWYQQSLDQGLQFLIQYYNGEERAKGNILERFSAQQFPDLHSELNLSSLELGDSALYFCASSAPGASQPQHFGDGTRLSIL.

There are many counts of this clonotype. This chain joins TRBV9 and TRBJ2-5, with D possibly matching TRBD1 (6 bases). Per the germline V gene, CDR1 is SGDLS and CDR2 is YYNGEE. V gave up 0 bases and J gave up 5 bases, with 14 bases separating them. CDR3 length equals 15 residues. The CDR3 here is CASSVEGTPRETQYF. DNA for the CDR3: TGTGCCAGCAGCGTAGAAGGGACACCCCGGGAGACCCAGTACTTC.

In its sample, this clonotype is medium-sized. The chain is built from TRBV9 and TRBJ2-2; TRBD2 might be the D (5 bases). This CDR3 has 13 amino acids. The V and J ends lost 5 bases and 6 bases respectively, with 11 bases between them. Germline values: CDR1 SGDLS, CDR2 YYNGEE. Here the CDR3 reads CASSLGSPGELFF. Here the CDR3 DNA reads TGTGCCAGCAGTCTGGGGAGCCCCGGGGAGCTGTTTTTT.

This clonotype was seen ten or more times. The J gene is TRBJ2-7, the V gene TRBV9; D unresolved. CDR3 length: 14 residues. The V end lost 1 base, the J end lost 5 bases, and 13 bases lay between the germline ends. Germline CDR1 reads SGDLS; CDR2 reads YYNGEE. CDR3 protein: CASSVSGFFHEQYF. The CDR3 region has the DNA TGTGCCAGCAGCGTATCTGGGTTTTTCCACGAGCAGTACTTC.

By sample fraction, this clonotype is medium-sized (0.01 to 0.1%). The chain is built from TRBV9 and TRBJ1-1; D possibly corresponds to TRBD1 (5 bases). Germline CDR1 SGDLS, CDR2 YYNGEE. The CDR3 is made up of 13 amino acids. Deletions cut 7 bases from V and 1 base from J, with 11 bases between. This chain's CDR3 is CASSMGGNTEAFF. The CDR3 DNA follows: TGTGCCAGCTCCATGGGGGGGAACACTGAAGCTTTCTTT.

This clonotype was picked up many times. V gene TRBV9 combines with J gene TRBJ2-3; 8 positions agree with TRBD2. The CDR3 contains 14 residues. V was pared by 6 bases and J by 4 bases, with 7 bases of the junction left unmatched. In germline, CDR1 is SGDLS, CDR2 YYNGEE. The CDR3 DNA reads TGTGCCAGCAACGGGGGGGGAGTGGCAGATACGCAGTATTTT. Its protein product is CASNGGGVADTQYF.

In its sample, this clonotype is medium-sized (0.01 to 0.1%). The chain has TRBV9 and TRBJ1-2; TRBD1 might be the D (6 bases). Deletions cut 2 bases from V and 5 bases from J, with 13 bases between. The CDR3 runs 14 residues. Germline lookup yields CDR1 SGDLS and CDR2 YYNGEE. CDR3 amino acids: CASSVGAGSYGYTF. Here the CDR3 DNA reads TGTGCCAGCAGCGTGGGGGCAGGTAGTTATGGCTACACCTTC.

This clonotype occurred many times. V usage is TRBV9 and J usage is TRBJ2-5; D is possibly TRBD1 or TRBD2 (5 bases each). V lost 0 bases and J lost 3, with 6 bases in between. The CDR3 is 13 amino acids. Germline V gene lookup returns CDR1 SGDLS and CDR2 YYNGEE. The CDR3 sequence is CASSVGGEETQYF. In nucleotides, the CDR3 is TGTGCCAGCAGCGTAGGAGGGGAAGAGACCCAGTACTTC. Variable domain in full (rest from reference TRBV9 and TRBJ2-5): DSGVTQTPKHLITATGQRVTLRCSPRSGDLSVYWYQQSLDQGLQFLIQYYNGEERAKGNILERFSAQQFPDLHSELNLSSLELGDSALYFCASSVGGEETQYFGPGTRLLVL.

This clonotype rates as medium-sized (0.01 to 0.1%). The chain employs TRBV9 and TRBJ2-5; TRBD2 matches at 8 bases. Germline V gives CDR1 SGDLS, CDR2 YYNGEE. J was trimmed by 4 bases and V by 0 bases; bases with no gene match: 5. The CDR3 totals 15 residues. CDR3 nucleotide sequence: TGTGCCAGCAGCGTAGCCGCGGGGGGAAGAGAGACCCAGTACTTC. It yields the protein CASSVAAGGRETQYF.

This clonotype occurred many times. The V call is TRBV9, the J call TRBJ2-7; either TRBD1 or TRBD2 may fit D (6 bases each). CDR1 and CDR2 (germline): SGDLS, YYNGEE. The CDR3 runs 15 residues. V was pared by 0 bases and J by 3 bases, with 13 bases between. CDR3 bases: TGTGCCAGCAGCGTAGCTGAAGGGGGGTTCTACGAGCAGTACTTC. Encoded protein: CASSVAEGGFYEQYF.

This clonotype was detected ten times or more. The chain couples TRBV9 to TRBJ2-7; D possibly uses TRBD1 or TRBD2 (5 bases each). The CDR3 has 13 amino acids. Germline values: CDR1 SGDLS, CDR2 YYNGEE. V was cut by 4 bases and J by 5 bases, with 13 bases left in between. The CDR3 DNA follows: TGTGCCAGCAGCTGGGACCAGACCGACGAGCAGTACTTC. Protein product: CASSWDQTDEQYF.

This clonotype has at least ten counts. This chain uses TRBV9 with TRBJ2-7, with 8 bases that match TRBD1. The CDR3 consists of 15 residues. Looked up from germline, CDR1 is SGDLS and CDR2 is YYNGEE. With V trimmed by 6 bases and J by 3 bases, 11 bases remained unmatched. Here the CDR3 reads CASNTGGTGNYEQYF. CDR3 nucleotide sequence: TGTGCCAGCAACACAGGCGGGACAGGCAACTACGAGCAGTACTTC.

By sample fraction, this clonotype is medium-sized. The chain carries TRBV9 and TRBJ1-6, with TRBD1 as a possible D gene (6 bases). V lost 4 bases and J lost 9, with 14 bases in between. Germline CDR1 is SGDLS and CDR2 is YYNGEE. The CDR3 sequence is 14 residues long. DNA for the CDR3: TGTGCCAGCAGCCTCATAGGGGGAATTTCACCCCTCCACTTT. Translated: CASSLIGGISPLHF.